The 20 T cell receptor beta chains given below trace back to one sample, sequenced in a study of T-cell reconstitution after alpha-beta-depleted transplantation in children. This sample's TCRbeta library carried unique molecular identifier barcodes. TCRdb passed the PCR reads through MiXCR, listing each CDR3 protein once. Of about 600,000 distinct CDR3 sequences in the sample, about 10% were seen once. The sample in question was PBMCs from the stem cell graft donor, obtained from the stem cell graft. The receptors come from a human donor who donated a stem cell graft to a child with acute myeloid leukemia.

The table lists this clonotype with many counts. CDR3 coding DNA: TGTGCCAGCAGCTTAGAGGCGAGCTCCTACACCGGGGAGCTGTTTTTT. Its translation: CASSLEASSYTGELFF. The V and J genes are TRBV7-6 and TRBJ2-2; D ambiguous. The germline gives CDR1 SGHVS, CDR2 FNYEAQ. The CDR3 loop spans 16 amino acids. The V end lost 1 base, the J end lost 3 bases, and 12 bases lay between the germline ends.

There are a few counts of this clonotype. J is TRBJ2-4 and V is TRBV28; no clear D gene. This CDR3 comprises 12 residues. Germline assignment: CDR1 MDHEN and CDR2 SYDVKM. V dropped 5 bases and J dropped 8 bases, with 10 bases sitting between them. The DNA of the CDR3 is TGTGCCAGCAGTCCGTCCGAGTACATTCAGTACTTC. Residues: CASSPSEYIQYF.

The genes are TRBV6-2 or TRBV6-3 and TRBJ1-5; D perhaps matches TRBD1 (5 bases). CDR1 MNHEY and CDR2 SVGEGT come from the germline V gene. The CDR3 is 16 amino acids. Trimming pared 0 bases from V and 2 bases from J, leaving 11 bases between. The CDR3: CASSYSAGIGNQPQHF. CDR3 nucleotide sequence: TGTGCCAGCAGTTACTCGGCAGGGATCGGCAATCAGCCCCAGCATTTT.

This clonotype was detected only a few times. This chain links TRBV15 with TRBJ2-1; D might be TRBD2 (5 bases). Per the germline V gene, CDR1 is LNHNV and CDR2 is YYDKDF (reference sequence). This CDR3 contains 18 residues. Trimming removed 0 bases from V and 8 bases from J, with 23 bases in between. CDR3 in amino acids: CATSRDLRSQRGRDEQFF. In nucleotides, the CDR3 is TGTGCCACCAGCAGAGACCTCAGATCTCAACGGGGAAGGGATGAGCAGTTCTTC.

The table lists this clonotype with a few counts. V gene TRBV5-6 combines with J gene TRBJ1-1; TRBD1 might be the D (5 bases). Germline V gives CDR1 SGHDT, CDR2 YYEEEE. With 0 bases removed from V and 3 bases from J, the gap between germline ends came to 9 bases. The CDR3 totals 14 residues. CDR3 nucleotide sequence: TGTGCCAGCAGCTTGGAACGCAGGGACACTGAAGCTTTCTTT. This gives the protein CASSLERRDTEAFF.

A remark on this clonotype: One junction end does not reproduce the germline sequence, and a read error may be involved. V and J are TRBV4-1 and TRBJ1-4; D remains ambiguous. The CDR3 is 14 amino acids. The germline gives CDR1 MGHRA, CDR2 YSYEKL. As DNA, the CDR3 is TGTGCCAGCAGCCCCGGGCGCCTCTGTGAAAAACTGTTTTTT. It yields the protein CASSPGRLCEKLFF.

This clonotype was seen more than once but under ten times. V usage is TRBV28 and J usage is TRBJ2-5; 8 nucleotides align to TRBD2. Germline lookup yields CDR1 MDHEN and CDR2 SYDVKM. V shed 7 bases and J 6 bases; nucleotides not matched to a gene: 10. CDR3 length: 14 amino acids. CDR3 bases: TGTGCCAGCACCCGGGGGGGAAGCGGCAAGACCCAGTACTTC. Translated, it gives CASTRGGSGKTQYF.

This clonotype was recorded a few times. V gene TRBV4-2 combines with J gene TRBJ2-1, with 7 bases matching TRBD1. The germline V gene has CDR1 LGHNA and CDR2 YNFKEQ. V was clipped by 0 bases and J by 9 bases; unmatched bases: 11. This CDR3 region has 16 residues. The CDR3 region is CASSQEVQGPGGEQFF. The CDR3 nucleotides are TGTGCCAGCAGCCAAGAGGTACAGGGCCCAGGGGGTGAGCAGTTCTTC.

This clonotype showed up just a few times. The chain employs TRBV7-2 and TRBJ2-5, with D tentatively TRBD2 (7 bases). V was trimmed by 2 bases and J by 4 bases, leaving 17 bases between them. Germline loops: CDR1 SGHTA, CDR2 FQGNSA. CDR3 length: 16 residues. In DNA, the CDR3 is TGTGCCAGCAGCTTACTAGGGGGAGGGGGGCCAGAGACCCAGTACTTC. Protein sequence: CASSLLGGGGPETQYF.

This chain connects TRBV5-1 to TRBJ2-5, with D possibly being TRBD2 (6 bases). The V gene lost 7 bases and the J gene lost 5 bases, with 12 bases spanning the gap. Germline assignment: CDR1 SGHRS and CDR2 YFSETQ. This CDR3 has 12 amino acids. CDR3 sequence reads: CASAEGGETQYF. In DNA, the CDR3 is TGCGCCAGCGCCGAAGGAGGGGAGACCCAGTACTTC.

This CDR3 is CASSLGAGLGYEQYF. The DNA for the CDR3 is TGTGCCAGCTCACTTGGCGCGGGACTAGGCTACGAGCAGTACTTC. The rearrangement links TRBV18 to TRBJ2-7; 8 bases match TRBD2. This CDR3 is built from 15 residues. Per the germline V gene, CDR1 is KGHSH and CDR2 is LQKENI. Trimming took 4 bases from V and 3 from J; bases not matched to a gene: 8.

In its sample, this clonotype was seen many times. This chain uses TRBV4-3 with TRBJ1-4; D not resolved. Germline V gives CDR1 LGHNA, CDR2 YSLEER. The germline V and J ends were trimmed by 1 base and 4 bases, with 7 bases remaining between them. CDR3 length: 14 residues. The CDR3 DNA reads TGCGCCAGCAGCCAAGGTCAAGTTAATGAAAAACTGTTTTTT. The encoded protein is CASSQGQVNEKLFF.

Ten or more counts support this clonotype. The rearrangement uses TRBV5-1 and TRBJ2-2; D is possibly TRBD2 (6 bases). The CDR3 runs to 14 residues. In germline, CDR1 is SGHRS, CDR2 YFSETQ. V lost 0 bases and J lost 7, with 10 bases in between. CDR3 coding DNA: TGCGCCAGCAGCTTGGAGACTAGTCTCGGGGAGCTGTTTTTT. Its translation is CASSLETSLGELFF.

Many counts were recorded for this clonotype. The chain recombines TRBV29-1 with TRBJ2-1; 8 nucleotides agree with TRBD2. CDR3 length: 14 residues. Germline CDR1 SQVTM, CDR2 ANQGSEA. Trimming took 6 bases from V and 9 from J; bases not matched to a gene: 13. CDR3 amino acids: CSVGWGLVEGEQFF. The CDR3, as DNA: TGCAGCGTGGGGTGGGGACTAGTGGAGGGTGAGCAGTTCTTC.

This clonotype has a handful of counts. The V and J genes are TRBV28 and TRBJ2-5; possibly TRBD2 for D (5 bases). V lost 6 bases to trimming and J lost 2 bases, with 22 bases between them. Germline V lookup: CDR1 MDHEN, CDR2 SYDVKM. This CDR3 spans 17 amino acids. This CDR3 reads CASSPGLLVLDQETQYF. CDR3 DNA: TGTGCCAGCAGCCCCGGACTCCTCGTTTTAGATCAAGAGACCCAGTACTTC.

This clonotype has ten or more counts. The rearrangement links TRBV10-3 to TRBJ2-5, with TRBD2 matching 7 bases. The junction had 8 bases not matched to a gene; V was cut back by 8 bases and J by 5 bases. The germline V gene encodes CDR1 ENHRY and CDR2 SYGVKD. This CDR3 contains 13 residues. The CDR3 is CAIESGTDETQYF. The CDR3 DNA reads as TGTGCCATCGAGAGCGGGACGGATGAGACCCAGTACTTC.

The rearrangement uses TRBV6-1 and TRBJ1-4; D is perhaps TRBD1 (5 bases). Germline loops: CDR1 MNHNS, CDR2 SASEGT. V shed 4 bases and J shed 8 bases, with 17 bases lying between them. The CDR3 is 15 amino acids. The chain's CDR3 is CASSGGRVAGEKLFF. The CDR3 nucleotides read TGTGCCAGCAGTGGGGGACGGGTAGCGGGGGAAAAACTGTTTTTT.

This sequence joins TRBV9 and TRBJ2-5; no clear D. The CDR3 sequence is 14 residues long. V was trimmed by 0 bases and J by 5 bases, leaving 11 bases between them. Germline CDR1 and CDR2: SGDLS and YYNGEE. In nucleotides, the CDR3 is TGTGCCAGCAGCGTAGGCCCAACGCGGGAGACCCAGTACTTC. It specifies CASSVGPTRETQYF.

In this sample, this clonotype turned up a few times. This chain uses TRBV6-5 with TRBJ2-1; unclear D gene. V lost 7 bases to trimming and J lost 6 bases, with 1 base between them. CDR3 length: 9 amino acids. Germline V gene data show CDR1 as MNHEY and CDR2 as SVGAGI. The chain's CDR3 is CASTNEQFF. In DNA form, the CDR3 reads TGTGCCAGCACCAATGAGCAGTTCTTC.

This clonotype showed up just a few times. The rearrangement links TRBV6-2 or TRBV6-3 to TRBJ2-7; 9 nucleotides align to TRBD2. The CDR3 has 14 residues. The V gene end was trimmed by 6 bases and the J gene end by 1 base; junction bases not matched to a gene: 4. The germline V gene has CDR1 MNHEY and CDR2 SVGEGT. The CDR3 sequence is CASRTSGGSYEQYF. The CDR3 DNA reads as TGTGCCAGCAGAACGAGCGGGGGGTCCTACGAGCAGTACTTC.